The entry that follows covers one T cell receptor (beta chain) sequence. What it binds is unknown. Trimming cost V 3 bases and J 10 bases, with 19 bases left between them. Per the germline V gene, CDR1 is LNHNV and CDR2 is YYDKDF (reference sequence). This CDR3 region has 15 residues. The record originates from a study of T-cell memory formation after mild COVID-19. General observations from the study: CD4+ bias marked clones expanding day 15 to 37, unlike balanced contracting clones.

MiXCR was run by TCRdb on the 5' RACE reads, yielding one entry per CDR3 protein. The table lists 300,000 to 350,000 distinct CDR3 sequences, about 13% of them singletons, with around a fifth in the top ten. The chain joins TRBV15 to TRBJ2-1; D is tentatively TRBD1 or TRBD2 (5 bases each). Sequenced material: PBMCs or a T cell subset sorted from them (not recorded which). This clonotype originated in a man younger than 35 who had mild COVID-19 (a few samples of this study predate the infection). Cell type and time point are not known. Here the CDR3 reads CATSSPGAGPREQFF. The CDR3 DNA is TGTGCCACCAGCAGTCCCGGGGCCGGTCCCAGGGAGCAGTTCTTC.